The present entry profiles one T cell receptor (beta chain) with its context. This sample is drawn from a study of blood T cell repertoires in COVID-19. Study context: Acute-phase and convalescent COVID-19 samples originated in the United States, Italy and Spain. T cells, B-cell-depleted T cells, or PBMCs supplied cDNA or gDNA.

How the authors handled the data: From reference gene primer amplification, estimates of nucleated cell counts were derived. The assay was immunoSEQ multiplex PCR, and TCRdb's table has in-frame clones only and misses some. V, J and clone size reflect that table, while D and trimming were determined from the DNA. The repertoire holds 55,000 to 80,000 clones, with approximately 87% as singletons. V was pared by 6 bases and J by 2 bases, with 9 bases of the junction left unmatched. The CDR3 has 16 residues. CDR1 and CDR2 (germline): ENHRY, SYGVKD. The sequenced sample was peripheral blood. The receptor's source is an elderly woman with acute or convalescent COVID-19. The gene calls are TRBV10-3 and TRBJ2-7, with TRBD1 matching 11 bases. The CDR3, as DNA: TGTGCCATCAGAACCGAGGACAGGGGGCCCCCCTACGAGCAGTACTTC. Amino acid sequence: CAIRTEDRGPPYEQYF.